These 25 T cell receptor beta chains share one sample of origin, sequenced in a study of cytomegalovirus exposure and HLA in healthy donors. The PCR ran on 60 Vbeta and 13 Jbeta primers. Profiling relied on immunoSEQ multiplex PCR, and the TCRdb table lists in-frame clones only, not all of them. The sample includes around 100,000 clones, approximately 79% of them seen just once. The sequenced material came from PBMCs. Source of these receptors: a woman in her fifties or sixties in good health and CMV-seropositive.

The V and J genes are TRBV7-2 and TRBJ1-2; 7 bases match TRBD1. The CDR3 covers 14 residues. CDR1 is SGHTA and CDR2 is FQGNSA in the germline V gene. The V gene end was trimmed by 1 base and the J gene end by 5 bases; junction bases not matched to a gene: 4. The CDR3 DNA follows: TGTGCCAGCAGCTTAGGGGACAGAGGTTATGGCTACACCTTC. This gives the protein CASSLGDRGYGYTF.

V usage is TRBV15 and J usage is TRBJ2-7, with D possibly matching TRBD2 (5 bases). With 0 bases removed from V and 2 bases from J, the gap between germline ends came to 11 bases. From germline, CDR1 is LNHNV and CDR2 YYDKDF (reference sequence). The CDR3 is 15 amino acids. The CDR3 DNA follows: TGTGCCACCAGCAGAGATCGACTACCACCCTACGAGCAGTACTTC. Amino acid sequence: CATSRDRLPPYEQYF.

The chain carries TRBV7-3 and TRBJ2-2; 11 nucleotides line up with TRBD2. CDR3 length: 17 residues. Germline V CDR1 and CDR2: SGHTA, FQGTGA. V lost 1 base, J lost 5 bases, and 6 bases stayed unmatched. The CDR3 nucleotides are TGTGCCAGCAGCTTAAGGGTAGCTAGCGGGAGGACCGGGGAGCTGTTTTTT. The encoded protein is CASSLRVASGRTGELFF.

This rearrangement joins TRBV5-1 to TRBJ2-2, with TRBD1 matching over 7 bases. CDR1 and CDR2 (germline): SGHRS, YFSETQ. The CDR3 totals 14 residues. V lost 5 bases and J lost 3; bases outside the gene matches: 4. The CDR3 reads CASRGGSYTGELFF. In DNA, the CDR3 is TGCGCCAGCAGAGGGGGCAGCTACACCGGGGAGCTGTTTTTT.

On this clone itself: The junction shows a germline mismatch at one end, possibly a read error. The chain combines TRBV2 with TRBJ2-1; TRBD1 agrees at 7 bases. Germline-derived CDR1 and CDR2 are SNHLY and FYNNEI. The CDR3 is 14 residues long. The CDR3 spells CASREADRDDEQFF. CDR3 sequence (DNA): TGTGCCAGCAGAGAAGCTGACAGGGATGATGAGCAGTTCTTC. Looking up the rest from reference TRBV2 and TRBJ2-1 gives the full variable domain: EPEVTQTPSHQVTQMGQEVILRCVPISNHLYFYWYRQILGQKVEFLVSFYNNEISEKSEIFDDQFSVERPDGSNFTLKIRSTKLEDSAMYFCASREADRDDEQFFGPGTRLTVL.

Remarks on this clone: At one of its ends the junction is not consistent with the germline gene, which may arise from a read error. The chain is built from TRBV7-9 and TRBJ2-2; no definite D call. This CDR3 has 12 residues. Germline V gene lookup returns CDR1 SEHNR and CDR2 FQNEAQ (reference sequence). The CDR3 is CSSSPLRGELFF. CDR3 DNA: TGTTCCAGCAGCCCCCTTCGCGGGGAGCTGTTTTTT.

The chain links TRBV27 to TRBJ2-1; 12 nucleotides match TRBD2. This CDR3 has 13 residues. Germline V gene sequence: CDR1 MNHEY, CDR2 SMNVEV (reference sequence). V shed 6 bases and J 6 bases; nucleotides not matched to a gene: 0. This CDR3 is CASRTSGSNEQFF. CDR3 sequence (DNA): TGTGCCAGCAGGACTAGCGGGAGCAATGAGCAGTTCTTC.

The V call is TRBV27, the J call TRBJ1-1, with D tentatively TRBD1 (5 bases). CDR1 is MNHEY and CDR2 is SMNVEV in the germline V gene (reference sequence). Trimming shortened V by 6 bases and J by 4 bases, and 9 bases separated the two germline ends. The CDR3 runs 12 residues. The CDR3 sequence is CASSPGLTEAFF. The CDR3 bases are TGTGCCAGCAGCCCGGGACTCACTGAAGCTTTCTTT.

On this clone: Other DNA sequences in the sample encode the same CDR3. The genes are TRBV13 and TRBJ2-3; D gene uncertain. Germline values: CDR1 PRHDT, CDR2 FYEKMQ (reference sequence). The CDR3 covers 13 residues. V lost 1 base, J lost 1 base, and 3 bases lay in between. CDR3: CASSLAGTDTQYF. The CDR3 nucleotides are TGTGCCAGCAGCTTAGCTGGCACAGATACGCAGTATTTT.

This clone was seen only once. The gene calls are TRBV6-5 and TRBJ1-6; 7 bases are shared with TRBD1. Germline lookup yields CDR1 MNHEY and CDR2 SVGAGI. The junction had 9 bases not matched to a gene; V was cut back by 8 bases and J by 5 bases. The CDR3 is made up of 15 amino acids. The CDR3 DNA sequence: TGTGCCAGCGGGATAGGGACAGTAAATAATTCACCCCTCCACTTT. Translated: CASGIGTVNNSPLHF.

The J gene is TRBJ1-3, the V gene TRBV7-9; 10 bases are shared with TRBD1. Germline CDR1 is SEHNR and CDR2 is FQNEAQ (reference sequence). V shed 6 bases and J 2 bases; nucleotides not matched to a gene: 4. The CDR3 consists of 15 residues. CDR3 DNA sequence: TGTGCCAGCAGGGGACAGGGGACAACTGGAAACACCATATATTTT. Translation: CASRGQGTTGNTIYF.

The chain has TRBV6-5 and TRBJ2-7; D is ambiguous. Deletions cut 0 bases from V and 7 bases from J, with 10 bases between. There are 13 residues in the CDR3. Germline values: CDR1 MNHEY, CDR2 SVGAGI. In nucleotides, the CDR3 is TGTGCCAGCAGTTACTCCCACCCCGGGGAGCAGTACTTC. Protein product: CASSYSHPGEQYF.

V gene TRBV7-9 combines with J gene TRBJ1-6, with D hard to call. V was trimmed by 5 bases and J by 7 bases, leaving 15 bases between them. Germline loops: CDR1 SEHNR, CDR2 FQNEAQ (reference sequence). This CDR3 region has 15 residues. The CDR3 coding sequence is TGTGCCAGCAGCCTGACGGAGGCGTCAAATTCACCCCTCCACTTT. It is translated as CASSLTEASNSPLHF.

CDR3 in amino acids: CASSLSGAGGPVDTQYF. Here the CDR3 DNA reads TGCGCCAGCAGCTTGTCCGGCGCGGGAGGGCCGGTAGATACGCAGTATTTT. The chain is built from TRBV5-1 and TRBJ2-3, with 9 bases lining up with TRBD2. Germline assignment: CDR1 SGHRS and CDR2 YFSETQ. There are 17 residues in the CDR3. V was clipped by 1 base and J by 5 bases; unmatched bases: 11.

CDR3 sequence reads: CASSLRQSETQYF. DNA for the CDR3: TGTGCCAGCAGCTTGAGACAGTCAGAGACCCAGTACTTC. V and J are TRBV7-9 and TRBJ2-5; tentatively, D is TRBD1 (5 bases). There are 13 residues in the CDR3. The germline V gene has CDR1 SEHNR and CDR2 FQNEAQ (reference sequence). Trimming took 3 bases from V and 4 from J, leaving 9 bases between them.

The CDR3 DNA follows: TGTGCCTGGAGTCAGGGTGGAAACACCATATATTTT. Translated: CAWSQGGNTIYF. This rearrangement joins TRBV30 to TRBJ1-3; D is possibly TRBD1 (5 bases). Germline V CDR1 and CDR2: GTSNPN, SVGIG (reference sequence). CDR3 length equals 12 residues. V lost 2 bases and J 3 bases, leaving 5 bases between the germline ends.

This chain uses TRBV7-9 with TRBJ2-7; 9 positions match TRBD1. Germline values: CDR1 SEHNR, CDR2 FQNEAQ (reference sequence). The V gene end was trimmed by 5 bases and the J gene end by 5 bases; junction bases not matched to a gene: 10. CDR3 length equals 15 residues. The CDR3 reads CASSTDRDRVHEQYF. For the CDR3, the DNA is TGTGCCAGCAGCACCGACCGGGACAGGGTCCACGAGCAGTACTTC.

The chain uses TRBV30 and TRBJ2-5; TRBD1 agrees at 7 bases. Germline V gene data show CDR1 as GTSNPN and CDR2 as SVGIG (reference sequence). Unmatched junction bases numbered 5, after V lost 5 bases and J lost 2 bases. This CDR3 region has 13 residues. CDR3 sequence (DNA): TGTGCCTGGGCAGGGGGATTTCAAGAGACCCAGTACTTC. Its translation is CAWAGGFQETQYF.

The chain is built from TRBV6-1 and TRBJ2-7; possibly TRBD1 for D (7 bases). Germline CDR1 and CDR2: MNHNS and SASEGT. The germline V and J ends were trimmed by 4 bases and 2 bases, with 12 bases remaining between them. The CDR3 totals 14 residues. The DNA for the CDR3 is TGTGCCAGCAGTGGGAGGGGGCTAGCCTACGAGCAGTACTTC. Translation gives CASSGRGLAYEQYF.

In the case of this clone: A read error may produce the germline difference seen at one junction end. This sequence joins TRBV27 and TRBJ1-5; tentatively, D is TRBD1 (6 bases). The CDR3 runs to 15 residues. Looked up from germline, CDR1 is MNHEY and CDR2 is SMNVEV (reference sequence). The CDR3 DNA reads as TGTGCCAGCAGGACGGGGGGCGGGGTCAATCGGCCCCAGCATTTT. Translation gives CASRTGGGVNRPQHF.

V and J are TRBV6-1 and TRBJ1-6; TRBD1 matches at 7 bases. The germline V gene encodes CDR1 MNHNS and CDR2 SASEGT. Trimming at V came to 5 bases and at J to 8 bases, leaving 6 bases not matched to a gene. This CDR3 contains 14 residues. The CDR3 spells CASSTGVVYSPLHF. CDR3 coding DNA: TGTGCCAGCAGTACAGGGGTAGTATATTCACCCCTCCACTTT.

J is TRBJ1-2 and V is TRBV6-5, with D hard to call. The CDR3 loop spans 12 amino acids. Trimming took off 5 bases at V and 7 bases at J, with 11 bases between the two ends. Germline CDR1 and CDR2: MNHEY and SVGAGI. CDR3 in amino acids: CASSNEVVGYTF. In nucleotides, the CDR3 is TGTGCCAGCAGTAACGAGGTCGTTGGCTACACCTTC.

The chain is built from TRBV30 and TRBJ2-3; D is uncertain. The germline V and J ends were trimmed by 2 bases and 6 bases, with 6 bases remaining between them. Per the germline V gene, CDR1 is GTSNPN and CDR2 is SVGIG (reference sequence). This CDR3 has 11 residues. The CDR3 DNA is TGTGCCTGGAGTACCGGTGATACGCAGTATTTT. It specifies CAWSTGDTQYF.

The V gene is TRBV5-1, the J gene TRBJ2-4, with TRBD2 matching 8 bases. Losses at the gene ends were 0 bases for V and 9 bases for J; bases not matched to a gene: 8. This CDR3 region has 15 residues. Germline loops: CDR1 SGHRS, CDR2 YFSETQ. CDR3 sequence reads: CASSLEGTRGRIQYF. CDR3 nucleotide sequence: TGCGCCAGCAGCTTGGAAGGGACTAGAGGACGCATTCAGTACTTC.

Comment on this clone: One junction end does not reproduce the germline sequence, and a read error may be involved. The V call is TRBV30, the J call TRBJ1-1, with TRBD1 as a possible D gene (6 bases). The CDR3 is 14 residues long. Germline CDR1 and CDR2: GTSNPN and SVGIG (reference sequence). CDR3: CAWSQTGLDTEAFF. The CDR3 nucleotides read TGTGCCTGGAGTCAAACAGGGTTAGACACCGAAGCTTTCTTT.